The 10 T cell receptor beta chains listed next were all sequenced from one sample in a study of T-cell memory formation after mild COVID-19. Each CDR3 protein gets one entry after TCRdb re-called the 5' RACE reads with MiXCR. Of 300,000 to 400,000 distinct CDR3 sequences listed, 25% to 30% are singletons. The sample taken for sequencing was PBMCs or a T cell subset sorted from them (not recorded which). These receptors all stem from an adult woman who had mild COVID-19 (a few samples of this study predate the infection). Cell type and time point are not known.

The rearrangement links TRBV28 to TRBJ2-2; the D call may be TRBD1 or TRBD2 (5 bases each). The CDR3 contains 13 residues. Trimming removed 7 bases from V and 6 bases from J, with 12 bases in between. Germline lookup yields CDR1 MDHEN and CDR2 SYDVKM. The CDR3, as DNA: TGTGCCAGCACCGTCAGAGGGGCCGGGGAGCTGTTTTTT. This sequence encodes CASTVRGAGELFF.

This clonotype was recorded a few times. The rearrangement uses TRBV7-9 and TRBJ2-7, with 14 positions matching TRBD2. V shed 5 bases and J 4 bases; nucleotides not matched to a gene: 7. The CDR3 spans 16 residues. The germline V gene has CDR1 SEHNR and CDR2 FQNEAQ (reference sequence). The CDR3: CASSAGGTSGSYEQYF. CDR3 bases: TGTGCCAGCAGCGCTGGAGGGACTAGCGGGAGTTACGAGCAGTACTTC.

This chain connects TRBV12-3 or TRBV12-4 to TRBJ2-5, with 8 bases fitting TRBD2. V was pared by 8 bases and J by 4 bases, with 6 bases of the junction left unmatched. CDR3 length equals 13 residues. The CDR3, as DNA: TGTGCCAGCTCGCTCAGCGGGAGAGAGACCCAGTACTTC. Protein product: CASSLSGRETQYF.

J is TRBJ1-5 and V is TRBV30; D call uncertain. Trimming shortened V by 5 bases and J by 5 bases, and 13 bases separated the two germline ends. CDR3 length: 13 amino acids. Germline CDR1 GTSNPN, CDR2 SVGIG (reference sequence). CDR3 coding DNA: TGTGCCTGGTCCCTAGGAGGTGATCAGCCCCAGCATTTT. Amino acid sequence: CAWSLGGDQPQHF.

V gene TRBV12-3 or TRBV12-4 combines with J gene TRBJ2-7, with 9 bases aligning to TRBD1. With 7 bases clipped from V and 5 bases from J, the junction kept 6 bases outside the gene matches. The CDR3 contains 13 residues. CDR3 loop: CASTPDRGHEQYF. The DNA of the CDR3 is TGTGCCAGCACCCCGGACAGGGGCCACGAGCAGTACTTC.

The rearrangement joins TRBV29-1 to TRBJ2-1, with 8 bases fitting TRBD2. From germline, CDR1 is SQVTM and CDR2 ANQGSEA. With V trimmed by 4 bases and J by 5 bases, 10 bases remained unmatched. This CDR3 region has 15 residues. Here the CDR3 reads CSVALAAVTNNEQFF. CDR3 bases: TGCAGCGTTGCACTAGCGGCAGTAACGAACAATGAGCAGTTCTTC.

V usage is TRBV15 and J usage is TRBJ2-5, with D perhaps matching TRBD1 (7 bases). Trimming took off 3 bases at V and 5 bases at J, with 16 bases between the two ends. This CDR3 comprises 15 residues. Germline values: CDR1 LNHNV, CDR2 YYDKDF (reference sequence). The CDR3 DNA is TGTGCCACCAGCAGCAACAGGGGAGGAATGGAGACCCAGTACTTC. Amino acids: CATSSNRGGMETQYF.

This sequence joins TRBV4-2 and TRBJ2-7, with 8 bases that match TRBD2. V trimming: 3 bases; J trimming: 7 bases; junction bases outside the gene matches: 14. The length of the CDR3 is 16 residues. Germline lookup yields CDR1 LGHNA and CDR2 YNFKEQ. CDR3 bases: TGTGCCAGCAGCCAGCCCGGGGGGGCAACATCGCCTGAGCAGTACTTC. Translated, it gives CASSQPGGATSPEQYF.

The genes are TRBV27 and TRBJ1-5; 8 nucleotides agree with TRBD1. The CDR3 covers 15 residues. Per germline, CDR1 MNHEY and CDR2 SMNVEV (reference sequence). Unmatched junction bases numbered 4, after V lost 6 bases and J lost 0 bases. In DNA form, the CDR3 reads TGTGCCAGCAGACCCGGACAGGGTAGCAATCAGCCCCAGCATTTT. Its protein product is CASRPGQGSNQPQHF.

J is TRBJ2-7 and V is TRBV18, with unresolved D. The CDR3 has 15 amino acids. Germline V gene lookup returns CDR1 KGHSH and CDR2 LQKENI. V lost 1 base and J lost 0, with 10 bases in between. The CDR3 bases are TGTGCCAGCTCACCACTTAAGGCGGACTCCTACGAGCAGTACTTC. Translated: CASSPLKADSYEQYF. The full variable domain, in which reference TRBV18 and TRBJ2-7 provide the parts outside the CDR3, is NAGVMQNPRHLVRRRGQEARLRCSPMKGHSHVYWYRQLPEEGLKFMVYLQKENIIDESGMPKERFSAEFPKEGPSILRIQQVVRGDSAAYFCASSPLKADSYEQYFGPGTRLTVT.